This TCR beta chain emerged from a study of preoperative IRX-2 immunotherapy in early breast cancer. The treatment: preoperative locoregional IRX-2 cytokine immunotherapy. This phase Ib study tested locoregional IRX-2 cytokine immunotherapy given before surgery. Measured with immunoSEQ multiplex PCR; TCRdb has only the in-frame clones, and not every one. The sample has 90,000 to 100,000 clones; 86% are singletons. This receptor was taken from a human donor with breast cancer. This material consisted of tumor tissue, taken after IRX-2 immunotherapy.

The CDR3 nucleotides read TGCGCCAGCAGCTTGGGGGACATCTCTGGAAACACCATATATTTT. Protein: CASSLGDISGNTIYF. The chain uses TRBV5-1 and TRBJ1-3; D is perhaps TRBD1 (6 bases). Germline CDR1 reads SGHRS; CDR2 reads YFSETQ. Trimming took off 0 bases at V and 0 bases at J, with 7 bases between the two ends. The CDR3 spans 15 residues.